Reported below is one TCR beta chain. Its antigen is still unknown. These data come from a study of CD8 T cells in ankylosing spondylitis. Study-wide results and caveats: Disease-linked clones were reportedly significantly enriched in matched ankylosing spondylitis synovial fluid. Disease-associated clones were CD8+ and fairly uncommon in peripheral blood. Characteristic, it appeared, of ankylosing spondylitis blood was a TCR beta motif of several highly homologous variants. Previously reported in reactive arthritis synovial fluid and blood were some of the motif variants.

The CDR3 sequence is 14 residues long. Germline CDR1 is MNHNS and CDR2 is SASEGT. V lost 5 bases, J lost 5 bases, and 2 bases stayed unmatched. For TCR beta, libraries came from quantitative 5'-RACE with molecular barcodes. TCRdb used MiXCR to reprocess the 5' RACE reads, holding one entry per CDR3 protein. Of about 500,000 distinct CDR3 sequences in the sample, over 4% were seen once. The source material was blood, either unsorted or a sorted T cell fraction (not recorded which). The chain employs TRBV6-1 and TRBJ2-2; 10 nucleotides align to TRBD2. This sequence originates from a male donor with ankylosing spondylitis. CDR3 in DNA: TGTGCCAGCAGTCCTAGCGGGAGTACCGGGGAGCTGTTTTTT. It is translated as CASSPSGSTGELFF.